This T cell receptor (beta chain) was identified during a study of vaccination and CD4 T cells after COVID-19. The assay that was used to sequence DNA from cultured CD4+ T cells was the Oncomine TCR Beta short-read assay. MiXCR was run by TCRdb on the PCR reads, yielding one entry per CDR3 protein. The sample shows several thousand distinct CDR3 sequences, less than 75% of them seen only once. As to this clonotype: Its antigen is not identified.

Treatment noted: approximately nine-day PBMC culture with coronavirus spike peptide pools or control peptides (ViraFEST assay). V was cut by 5 bases and J by 7 bases, with 18 bases left in between. CDR3 length: 15 residues. In germline, CDR1 is DFQATT, CDR2 SNEGSKA (reference sequence). The chain links TRBV20-1 to TRBJ1-6; possibly TRBD1 for D (5 bases). Sequencing input: CD4+ T cells from blood, cultured in vitro. The sequence derives from a human donor who had recovered from COVID-19. The CDR3 nucleotides are TGCAGTGCTGGGGATAGGGACGAAAGGAATTCACCCCTCCACTTT. It encodes CSAGDRDERNSPLHF.